Below, 29 T cell receptor beta chains from the same sample are listed, as sequenced in a study of T cells in women clearing cervical HPV infection. The data were produced by immunoSEQ multiplex PCR, yet TCRdb's version contains in-frame clones alone and is incomplete. The sample table sets out about 30,000 clones. What was sequenced was blood buffy coat. The receptors stem from a woman aged 18 to 75 with a cervical HPV16 infection that either progressed to CIN3+ or cleared (not recorded which).

In the case of this clone: The CDR3 end falls 3 residues outside the read, so it is completed with the germline J gene. The chain uses TRBV7-6 and TRBJ1-6; D perhaps matches TRBD1 (5 bases). This CDR3 is built from 16 residues. From germline, CDR1 is SGHVS and CDR2 FNYEAQ. V was pared by 4 bases and J by 0 bases, with 10 bases between. The covered CDR3 bases are TGTGCCAGCAGCTCTTCAGGGAGCTCCTATAATTCACCC. Translated, it gives CASSSSGSSYNSP. The complete CDR3 sequence is CASSSSGSSYNSPLHF.

With regard to this clone: The read ends 3 residues early relative to the CDR3; the germline J gene fills the gap. The chain employs TRBV11-2 and TRBJ2-5; TRBD1 is a possible D gene (6 bases). V was cut by 6 bases and J by 1 base, with 15 bases left in between. The CDR3 totals 15 residues. Germline CDR1 reads SGHAT; CDR2 reads FQNNGV. CDR3 sequence: CASSPMGTTQETQYF. The CDR3 DNA, read in part, is TGTGCCAGCAGTCCGATGGGGACAACCCAAGAGACC.

With regard to this clone: The read ends 3 residues early relative to the CDR3; the germline J gene fills the gap. This chain joins TRBV2 and TRBJ2-2, with no clear D. V lost 7 bases and J lost 7, with 10 bases in between. Germline CDR1 is SNHLY and CDR2 is FYNNEI. This CDR3 region has 12 residues. CDR3 region: CASNSVGGELFF. The sequenced CDR3 bases are TGTGCCAGCAATTCCGTCGGCGGGGAG.

A note on this clone: The CDR3 extends 3 residues past the end of the read, so its final part is completed from the germline J gene. This chain connects TRBV4-1 to TRBJ1-6, with D perhaps matching TRBD1 (6 bases). Germline CDR1 reads MGHRA; CDR2 reads YSYEKL. Trimming took 0 bases from V and 6 from J, leaving 12 bases between them. This CDR3 has 16 residues. CDR3 loop: CASSQEGGGSNSPLHF. The covered CDR3 bases are TGCGCCAGCAGCCAAGAAGGAGGGGGAAGTAATTCACCC.

Concerning this clone: With the read ending 3 residues before the CDR3 end, the germline J gene is used to fill in that end. The rearrangement joins TRBV7-9 to TRBJ1-1; D is unclear. The CDR3 is 13 residues long. The V and J ends lost 7 bases and 7 bases respectively, with 16 bases between them. Germline V lookup: CDR1 SEHNR, CDR2 FQNEAQ (reference sequence). This CDR3 reads CASTPGSAYEAFF. Partial CDR3 DNA: TGTGCCAGCACCCCCGGGTCGGCCTATGAA.

Notes on this clone: The sequence runs out 3 residues before the end of the CDR3; the remainder is reconstructed from the germline J gene. J is TRBJ2-7 and V is TRBV5-6; tentatively, D is TRBD1 (5 bases). The length of the CDR3 is 15 residues. Germline CDR1 SGHDT, CDR2 YYEEEE. V gave up 4 bases and J gave up 1 base, with 15 bases separating them. This CDR3 reads CASSGPVRESYEQYF. The sequenced CDR3 bases are TGTGCCAGCAGCGGCCCCGTCAGGGAATCCTACGAG. The whole variable domain, filled in from reference TRBV5-6 and TRBJ2-7, reads DAGVTQSPTHLIKTRGQQVTLRCSPKSGHDTVSWYQQALGQGPQFIFQYYEEEERQRGNFPDRFSGHQFPNYSSELNVNALLLGDSALYLCASSGPVRESYEQYFGPGTRLTVT.

Note on this clone: The read falls 3 residues short of the CDR3 end, and the missing part is taken from the germline J gene. The chain joins TRBV20-1 to TRBJ2-3; 7 positions match TRBD2. This CDR3 comprises 13 residues. The germline V gene has CDR1 DFQATT and CDR2 SNEGSKA (reference sequence). The ends lost 6 bases at V and 1 base at J; junction bases unmatched: 4. The CDR3 sequence is CSAPTSGTDTQYF. The CDR3 bases that were read are TGCAGTGCCCCTACTAGCGGCACAGATACG.

Remarks on this clone: Read sequence stops 3 residues before the CDR3 end, and the germline J gene provides the missing end. The chain recombines TRBV7-8 with TRBJ2-7; the D gene could be TRBD1 or TRBD2 (7 bases each). Trimming removed 5 bases from V and 0 bases from J, with 14 bases in between. Germline loops: CDR1 SGHVS, CDR2 FQNEAQ. CDR3 length: 15 residues. The CDR3 reads CASSPQRDSSYEQYF. The sequenced part of the CDR3 DNA is TGTGCCAGCAGCCCCCAGCGGGACAGCTCCTACGAG.

The covered CDR3 bases are TGTGCCAGCAGCTCCGGGACAGGGGTCTCACCC. This translates into CASSSGTGVSP. The full CDR3 reads CASSSGTGVSPLHF. The rearrangement uses TRBV5-5 and TRBJ1-6; 10 bases agree with TRBD1. The read ends 3 residues shy of where the CDR3 ends; the end is completed using the germline J gene. CDR3 size: 14 residues. Looked up from germline, CDR1 is SGHKS and CDR2 is YYEKEE (reference sequence). Trimming cost V 3 bases and J 10 bases; bases outside gene matches: 4.

A note on this clone: The read ends 3 residues before the CDR3 terminus; that terminus is restored from the germline J gene. This chain joins TRBV20-1 and TRBJ2-5; D is perhaps TRBD1 (5 bases). In germline, CDR1 is DFQATT, CDR2 SNEGSKA (reference sequence). There are 13 residues in the CDR3. The germline V and J ends were trimmed by 7 bases and 1 base, with 13 bases remaining between them. This CDR3 reads CSVPRGIQETQYF. The part of the CDR3 DNA that was read is TGCAGTGTTCCAAGGGGAATCCAAGAGACC.

Comments on this clone: The CDR3 is cut off 3 residues early in the read; its end comes from the germline J gene. The chain couples TRBV28 to TRBJ2-7; D gene unclear. Trimming took off 11 bases at V and 1 base at J, with 15 bases between the two ends. The CDR3 sequence is 13 residues long. The germline CDR1 and CDR2 sequences are MDHEN and SYDVKM. The CDR3 loop reads CASESLKSYEQYF. The part of the CDR3 DNA that was read is TGTGCCTCAGAAAGTCTTAAATCCTACGAG.

Remarks on this clone: The read terminates 3 residues before the CDR3 end, so the remaining end is supplied by the germline J gene. This chain uses TRBV7-9 with TRBJ2-7; 9 nucleotides agree with TRBD1. The CDR3 covers 15 residues. V shed 4 bases and J 3 bases; nucleotides not matched to a gene: 7. Germline V gene lookup returns CDR1 SEHNR and CDR2 FQNEAQ (reference sequence). The CDR3 reads CASSWDRDFNYEQYF. The sequenced part of the CDR3 DNA is TGTGCCAGCAGCTGGGACAGGGATTTTAACTACGAG.

In the case of this clone: The read terminates 3 residues before the CDR3 end, so the remaining end is supplied by the germline J gene. The chain combines TRBV2 with TRBJ1-1, with 8 bases identical to TRBD1. V trimming: 3 bases; J trimming: 7 bases; junction bases outside the gene matches: 13. The CDR3 is 16 amino acids. CDR1 SNHLY and CDR2 FYNNEI come from the germline V gene. Incomplete CDR3 DNA: TGTGCCAGCAGTGATGGGGGCAGGGGGCCGGTCAATGAA. Encoded protein: CASSDGGRGPVNE. The complete CDR3 reads CASSDGGRGPVNEAFF.

The covered CDR3 bases are TGTGCCAGCAGCTCCGGGTCTTTTGAA. This sequence encodes CASSSGSFE. The CDR3, in full, reads CASSSGSFEAFF. The chain is built from TRBV7-6 and TRBJ1-1; D is unresolved. The read stops 3 residues short of the end of the CDR3; the missing end is completed from the germline J gene. This CDR3 is 12 amino acids long. Germline V CDR1 and CDR2: SGHVS, FNYEAQ. The V end was cut by 4 bases, the J end by 7 bases, with 10 bases between.

A note on this clone: Coverage ceases 3 residues before the CDR3 finishes, and the germline J gene fills in the end. This sequence joins TRBV19 and TRBJ1-5; D ambiguous. V dropped 5 bases and J dropped 7 bases, with 12 bases sitting between them. CDR1 and CDR2 (germline): LNHDA, SQIVND (reference sequence). The CDR3 runs 13 residues. Incomplete CDR3 DNA: TGTGCCAGTAGTGCGGGTATACGACAGCCC. It is translated as CASSAGIRQP. The whole CDR3 protein reads CASSAGIRQPQHF.

To note about this clone: The CDR3 extends 3 residues past the end of the read, so its final part is completed from the germline J gene. The genes are TRBV10-3 and TRBJ2-7, with TRBD2 as a possible D gene (6 bases). This CDR3 contains 13 residues. Germline values: CDR1 ENHRY, CDR2 SYGVKD. V dropped 6 bases and J dropped 2 bases, with 11 bases sitting between them. The CDR3 is CAISGGSTYEQYF. CDR3 DNA, as far as it was read: TGTGCCATCAGCGGGGGTTCGACCTACGAG.

As for this clone: The read terminates 3 residues ahead of where the CDR3 ends, so the germline J gene completes it. The chain has TRBV6-1 and TRBJ2-5; TRBD1 aligns across 7 bases. V lost 4 bases and J lost 0; bases outside the gene matches: 8. Per the germline V gene, CDR1 is MNHNS and CDR2 is SASEGT. The CDR3 runs 16 residues. The CDR3 DNA, read in part, is TGTGCCAGCAGTGCCTTGGGACAGCCTAACCAAGAGACC. As protein: CASSALGQPNQET. The full CDR3 is CASSALGQPNQETQYF.

Concerning this clone: Read sequence stops 3 residues before the CDR3 end, and the germline J gene provides the missing end. The V gene is TRBV20-1, the J gene TRBJ2-1; D is unclear. The ends were cut back, 1 base at V and 3 bases at J, with 4 bases in the middle. CDR3 length: 12 residues. From germline, CDR1 is DFQATT and CDR2 SNEGSKA (reference sequence). CDR3 in amino acids: CSARVNYNEQFF. The sequenced part of the CDR3 DNA is TGCAGTGCTAGAGTAAACTACAATGAG.

As concerns this clone: The read stops 3 residues short of the end of the CDR3; the missing end is completed from the germline J gene. V gene TRBV3-1 (or the pseudogene TRBV3-2) combines with J gene TRBJ1-1; D is ambiguous. This CDR3 comprises 13 residues. CDR1 LGHDT and CDR2 YNNKEL come from the germline V gene (reference sequence). V gave up 10 bases and J gave up 6 bases, with 18 bases separating them. The covered CDR3 bases are TGTGCCACCCATCACCTCCCGAAGGCTGAA. Protein sequence: CATHHLPKAE. In full, the CDR3 reads CATHHLPKAEAFF.

As for this clone: The sequence runs out 3 residues before the end of the CDR3; the remainder is reconstructed from the germline J gene. The rearrangement uses TRBV13 and TRBJ2-7; 9 nucleotides line up with TRBD1. Germline CDR1 and CDR2: PRHDT and FYEKMQ (reference sequence). This CDR3 comprises 16 residues. The junction had 11 bases not matched to a gene; V was cut back by 2 bases and J by 6 bases. The CDR3 loop is CASSLRVIGDRVEQYF. The sequenced CDR3 bases are TGTGCCAGCAGCTTAAGGGTAATAGGGGACAGGGTCGAG.

Of note for this clone: The observed sequence ends 3 residues before the CDR3 terminus, with the missing tail filled in from the germline J gene. J is TRBJ2-5 and V is TRBV20-1; tentatively, D is TRBD2 (6 bases). Germline CDR1 is DFQATT and CDR2 is SNEGSKA (reference sequence). The V end was cut by 6 bases, the J end by 4 bases, with 15 bases between. CDR3 size: 13 residues. CDR3 amino acids: CSAWDLGAETQYF. The CDR3 bases that were read are TGCAGTGCCTGGGACTTGGGTGCAGAGACC.

Comment on this clone: The read comes to an end 3 residues before the CDR3 does, leaving the germline J gene to fill in the end. J is TRBJ1-2 and V is TRBV5-1; D might be TRBD1 (5 bases). There are 12 residues in the CDR3. Germline CDR1 and CDR2: SGHRS and YFSETQ. V lost 4 bases to trimming and J lost 7 bases, with 11 bases between them. The sequenced part of the CDR3 DNA is TGCGCCAGCAGCCCCCTAACAGGTGGC. Translating it yields CASSPLTGG. The CDR3 reads in full as CASSPLTGGYTF.

Of note for this clone: Coverage ceases 3 residues before the CDR3 finishes, and the germline J gene fills in the end. This chain joins TRBV20-1 and TRBJ1-3; D is possibly TRBD1 (5 bases). V lost 6 bases and J lost 2, with 11 bases in between. The CDR3 spans 13 residues. In germline, CDR1 is DFQATT, CDR2 SNEGSKA (reference sequence). The CDR3 loop reads CSASRGAGNTIYF. CDR3 bases read: TGCAGTGCCTCGAGGGGCGCTGGAAACACC.

Points on this clone: The CDR3 end is not reached by the read, which stops 3 residues before it; the germline J gene fills it in. The chain joins TRBV20-1 to TRBJ2-5; D remains ambiguous. V was cut by 4 bases and J by 1 base, with 10 bases left in between. This CDR3 region has 13 residues. Germline V gene sequence: CDR1 DFQATT, CDR2 SNEGSKA (reference sequence). The CDR3 spells CSATTDGQETQYF. The sequenced part of the CDR3 DNA is TGCAGTGCTACAACAGATGGCCAAGAGACC.

Worth noting for this clone: The sequenced fragment ends 3 residues before the CDR3 boundary, so the rest is inferred from the germline J gene. V usage is TRBV18 and J usage is TRBJ1-2; 10 nucleotides align to TRBD1. Germline V gene lookup returns CDR1 KGHSH and CDR2 LQKENI. CDR3 length equals 15 residues. The covered CDR3 bases are TGTGCCAGCTCACCACCGGGACAGGGGATTCGGGGC. Translation: CASSPPGQGIRG. The entire CDR3 is CASSPPGQGIRGYTF.

About this clone itself: The sequence runs out 3 residues before the end of the CDR3; the remainder is reconstructed from the germline J gene. The chain links TRBV29-1 to TRBJ1-2; no clear D. CDR3 length equals 12 residues. V lost 5 bases and J lost 6, with 13 bases in between. From germline, CDR1 is SQVTM and CDR2 ANQGSEA. The CDR3 region is CSVQIRSDGYTF. The CDR3 bases that were read are TGCAGCGTTCAAATACGGAGCGATGGC.

Regarding this clone: The CDR3 end falls 3 residues outside the read, so it is completed with the germline J gene. The chain is built from TRBV30 and TRBJ1-2; 8 nucleotides match TRBD1. The CDR3 is made up of 13 amino acids. Germline CDR1 and CDR2: GTSNPN and SVGIG (reference sequence). The V and J ends lost 6 bases and 2 bases, in that order; junction bases with no gene match: 5. CDR3 bases read: TGTGCCTGTAGGACAGGGATAAACTATGGC. Translation: CACRTGINYG. The whole CDR3 reads CACRTGINYGYTF.

On this clone: The read ends 3 residues early relative to the CDR3; the germline J gene fills the gap. The rearrangement joins TRBV5-1 to TRBJ2-2; 10 bases align to TRBD2. CDR3 length: 16 amino acids. Germline trimming cut 3 bases from V and 5 bases from J; bases unmatched to any gene: 7. Germline V gene lookup returns CDR1 SGHRS and CDR2 YFSETQ. CDR3 region: CASSSLAGAWTGELFF. Partial CDR3 DNA: TGCGCCAGCAGCTCTCTAGCGGGGGCGTGGACCGGGGAG.

Worth noting for this clone: Read coverage stops 3 residues before the CDR3 terminus; the germline J gene supplies the remainder. The gene calls are TRBV2 and TRBJ2-2; 15 positions match TRBD2. With 6 bases clipped from V and 5 bases from J, the junction kept 4 bases outside the gene matches. CDR1 is SNHLY and CDR2 is FYNNEI in the germline V gene. The CDR3 runs 16 residues. CDR3 DNA, as far as it was read: TGTGCCAGCAGGGGTGGACTAGCGGGGGGGACCGGGGAG. As protein: CASRGGLAGGTGE. The full CDR3 protein is CASRGGLAGGTGELFF.